This T cell receptor beta chain is from a study of blood T cell repertoires in COVID-19. Study at large: Whether acute or convalescent, the COVID-19 samples came from the United States, Italy and Spain. Sample material is recorded as cDNA or gDNA derived from T cells, B-cell-depleted T cells, or PBMCs.

A single count supports this clone. The CDR3 sequence is 14 residues long. Trimming stripped 0 bases from V and 4 bases from J, with 9 bases between. Germline V lookup: CDR1 MNHEY, CDR2 SMNVEV (reference sequence). Seattle's enrolled individuals joined amid active infection and were then monitored longitudinally. Authors' data handling: Counts of nucleated cells, estimated from reference gene primer amplification, were obtained. Profiling relied on immunoSEQ multiplex PCR, and the TCRdb table lists in-frame clones only, not all of them. V, J and clone size are those of that table, while D and trimming were read from the DNA. Among 250,000 to 300,000 clones listed, around 88% were seen once.

Sequencing was done on a sample of peripheral blood. The TCR was taken from a woman in her 70s with COVID-19, enrolled during active disease. The chain carries TRBV27 and TRBJ1-1, with a weak D call TRBD1 (5 bases). In DNA, the CDR3 is TGTGCCAGCAGTTTATCGCGGGGACGCACTGAAGCTTTCTTT. Its protein is CASSLSRGRTEAFF.